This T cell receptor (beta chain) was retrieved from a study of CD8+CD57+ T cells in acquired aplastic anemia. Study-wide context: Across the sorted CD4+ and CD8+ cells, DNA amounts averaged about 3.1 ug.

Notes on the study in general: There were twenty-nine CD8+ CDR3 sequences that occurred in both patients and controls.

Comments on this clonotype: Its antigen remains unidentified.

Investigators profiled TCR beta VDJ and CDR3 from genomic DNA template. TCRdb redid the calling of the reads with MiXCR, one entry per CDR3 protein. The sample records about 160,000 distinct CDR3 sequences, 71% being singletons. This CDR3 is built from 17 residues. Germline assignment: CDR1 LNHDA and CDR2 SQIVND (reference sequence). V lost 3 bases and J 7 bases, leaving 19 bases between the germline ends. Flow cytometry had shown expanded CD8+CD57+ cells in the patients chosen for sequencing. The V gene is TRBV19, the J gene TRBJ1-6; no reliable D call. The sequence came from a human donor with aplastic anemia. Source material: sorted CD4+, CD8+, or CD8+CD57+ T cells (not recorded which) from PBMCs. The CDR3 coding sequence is TGTGCCAGTAGTATTAGCGCGGCAGGAATTAGGAATTCACCCCTCCACTTT. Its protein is CASSISAAGIRNSPLHF.